The entry below describes one T cell receptor beta chain. The antigen remains unidentified. Use of 60 Vbeta and 13 Jbeta primers characterized the PCR. The protocol was immunoSEQ multiplex PCR, while the TCRdb copy is restricted to in-frame clones and leaves out a portion. The sample has around 76,000 clones. The CDR3 contains 16 residues. Trimming at V came to 5 bases and at J to 2 bases, leaving 10 bases not matched to a gene. Germline V CDR1 and CDR2: KGHSH, LQKENI. The sample is drawn from a study of cytomegalovirus exposure and HLA in healthy donors. For the study at large: HLA-typed donors contributed about 85 million unique TCRs, which were held in an early data release. Overall study results and limits: A later analysis by the authors found several of the most significant clusters apparently linked to common viral pathogens. The listing of 150 to 200 TCR beta chains classed them as cytomegalovirus-associated.

The rearrangement uses TRBV18 and TRBJ2-7, with TRBD1 matching over 9 bases. The receptor was derived from a woman aged 60-75 years in good health and CMV-seronegative. The sequenced sample consisted of PBMCs. CDR3 DNA: TGTGCCAGCTCATCCTCCGGGACAGGGAATACCTACGAGCAGTACTTC. Encoded protein: CASSSSGTGNTYEQYF. The full variable domain, in which reference TRBV18 and TRBJ2-7 provide the parts outside the CDR3, is NAGVMQNPRHLVRRRGQEARLRCSPMKGHSHVYWYRQLPEEGLKFMVYLQKENIIDESGMPKERFSAEFPKEGPSILRIQQVVRGDSAAYFCASSSSGTGNTYEQYFGPGTRLTVT.